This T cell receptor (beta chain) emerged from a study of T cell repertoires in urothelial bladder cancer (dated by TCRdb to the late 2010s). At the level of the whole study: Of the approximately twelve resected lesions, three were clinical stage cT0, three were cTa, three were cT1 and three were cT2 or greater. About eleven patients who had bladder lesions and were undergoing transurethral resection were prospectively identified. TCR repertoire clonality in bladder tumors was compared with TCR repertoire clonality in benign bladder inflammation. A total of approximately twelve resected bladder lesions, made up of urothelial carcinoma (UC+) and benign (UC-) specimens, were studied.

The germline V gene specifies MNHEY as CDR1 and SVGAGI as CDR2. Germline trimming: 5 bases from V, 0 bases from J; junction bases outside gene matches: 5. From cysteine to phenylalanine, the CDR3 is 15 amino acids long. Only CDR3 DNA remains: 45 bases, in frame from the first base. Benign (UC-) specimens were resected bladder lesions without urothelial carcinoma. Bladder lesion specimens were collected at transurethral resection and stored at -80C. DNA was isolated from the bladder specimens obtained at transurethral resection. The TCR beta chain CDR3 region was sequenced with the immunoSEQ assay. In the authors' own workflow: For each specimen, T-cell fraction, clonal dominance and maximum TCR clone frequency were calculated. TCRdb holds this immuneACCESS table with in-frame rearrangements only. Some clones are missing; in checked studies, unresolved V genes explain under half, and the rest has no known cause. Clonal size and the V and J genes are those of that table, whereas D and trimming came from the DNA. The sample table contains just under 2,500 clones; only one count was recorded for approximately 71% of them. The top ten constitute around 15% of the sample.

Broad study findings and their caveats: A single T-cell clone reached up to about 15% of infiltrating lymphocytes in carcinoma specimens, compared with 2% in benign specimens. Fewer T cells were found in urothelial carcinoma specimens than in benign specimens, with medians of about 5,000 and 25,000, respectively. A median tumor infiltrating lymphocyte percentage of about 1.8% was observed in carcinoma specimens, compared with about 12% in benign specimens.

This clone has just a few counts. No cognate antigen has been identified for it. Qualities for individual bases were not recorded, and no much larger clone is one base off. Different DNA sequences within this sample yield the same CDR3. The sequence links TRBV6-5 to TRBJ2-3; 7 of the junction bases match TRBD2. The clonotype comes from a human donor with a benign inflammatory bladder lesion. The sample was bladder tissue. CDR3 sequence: CASSPSGTSTDTQYF. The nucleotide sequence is TGTGCCAGCAGTCCAAGCGGGACTAGCACAGATACGCAGTATTTT.